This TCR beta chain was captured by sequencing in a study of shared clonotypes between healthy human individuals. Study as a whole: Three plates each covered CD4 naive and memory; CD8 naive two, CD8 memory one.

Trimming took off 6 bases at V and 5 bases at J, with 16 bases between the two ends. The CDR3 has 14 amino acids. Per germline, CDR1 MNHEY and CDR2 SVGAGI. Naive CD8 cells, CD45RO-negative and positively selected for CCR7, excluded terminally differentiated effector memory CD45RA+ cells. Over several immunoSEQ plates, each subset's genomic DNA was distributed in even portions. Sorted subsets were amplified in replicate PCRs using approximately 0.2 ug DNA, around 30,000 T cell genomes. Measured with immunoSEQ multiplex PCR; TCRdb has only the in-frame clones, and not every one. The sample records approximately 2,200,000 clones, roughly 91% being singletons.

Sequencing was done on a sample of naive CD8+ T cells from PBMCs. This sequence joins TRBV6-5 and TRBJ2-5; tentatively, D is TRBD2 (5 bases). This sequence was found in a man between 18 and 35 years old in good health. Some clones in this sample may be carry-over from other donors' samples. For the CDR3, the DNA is TGTGCCAGCAGCCTCCAGCGGCTCAAGGAGACCCAGTACTTC. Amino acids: CASSLQRLKETQYF.